These 20 T cell receptor beta chains originate from one sample sequenced in a study of CXCR3-negative and CXCR3-positive naive CD8 T cells. 5' RACE with UMI labels generated the TRB cDNA libraries. For each CDR3 protein, TCRdb gives one entry from its re-call of the 5' RACE reads, without DNA. This sample's table reports approximately 26,000 distinct CDR3 sequences. The specimen was naive CXCR3- CD8+ T cells from blood. The subset: CD45RO-CCR7+CD27+CD95- naive CD8+ T cells lacking CXCR3 (TNR3-). The source of these receptors is a human donor in good health. Some clones in this sample may be carry-over from other donors' samples.

The chain has TRBV13 and TRBJ1-1; TCRdb proposes TRBD1, but this gene call is untestable without DNA. The germline V gene has CDR1 PRHDT and CDR2 FYEKMQ (reference sequence). CDR3 length: 17 amino acids. CDR3 loop: CASSTPGTGGNGAEAFF.

The CDR3: CASSLPGQRPPSSYNEQFF. V and J are TRBV7-8 and TRBJ2-1; TCRdb proposes TRBD1, but this gene call is untestable without DNA. The V gene's germline CDR1 is SGHVS and CDR2 FQNEAQ. The CDR3 contains 19 residues.

The chain joins TRBV27 to TRBJ1-6; TCRdb selects TRBD1, and the lack of DNA leaves this call unchecked. CDR3 size: 19 residues. Per the germline V gene, CDR1 is MNHEY and CDR2 is SMNVEV (reference sequence). The CDR3 is CASSLNGRQGFSYNSPLHF.

The chain has TRBV4-3 and TRBJ2-2; TCRdb's assignment of TRBD1 cannot be checked, as there is no DNA. The V gene's germline CDR1 is LGHNA and CDR2 YSLEER. CDR3 length equals 16 residues. The CDR3 loop reads CASSQDGAGTAGELFF.

This chain joins TRBV20-1 and TRBJ2-7; TCRdb reports TRBD1, a call that lacks DNA to check it against. CDR1 and CDR2 (germline): DFQATT, SNEGSKA (reference sequence). The CDR3 sequence is 19 residues long. The CDR3 region is CSARDLVPSRTESSYEQYF.

The genes are TRBV29-1 and TRBJ1-2; without DNA, the TCRdb call of TRBD1 cannot be checked. CDR1 is SQVTM, CDR2 ANQGSEA, per germline. CDR3 length: 11 amino acids. The CDR3 sequence is CSVEDRVGYTF.

This sequence joins TRBV20-1 and TRBJ2-1; TCRdb's D gene call, TRBD2, goes unchecked for lack of DNA. The length of the CDR3 is 14 residues. Germline CDR1 and CDR2: DFQATT and SNEGSKA (reference sequence). CDR3: CSASIAGGYNEQFF.

The genes are TRBV6-2 or TRBV6-3 and TRBJ1-1; checking the TCRdb D call of TRBD1 is not possible without DNA. The CDR3 is made up of 13 amino acids. Germline CDR1 and CDR2: MNHEY and SVGEGT. The CDR3 sequence: CASRDRGNTEAFF.

This chain connects TRBV9 to TRBJ2-1. CDR3 length: 12 residues. Germline V gene lookup returns CDR1 SGDLS and CDR2 YYNGEE. The CDR3 is CASSVGDNEQFF.

The chain joins TRBV20-1 to TRBJ1-1; TCRdb's assignment of TRBD1 cannot be checked, as there is no DNA. This CDR3 is built from 14 residues. In germline, CDR1 is DFQATT, CDR2 SNEGSKA (reference sequence). CDR3 residues: CSARAGTGDTEAFF.

The J gene is TRBJ1-2, the V gene TRBV10-3; checking the TCRdb D call of TRBD1 is not possible without DNA. CDR3 length: 15 amino acids. From germline, CDR1 is ENHRY and CDR2 SYGVKD. The CDR3: CAISEPRDRYYGYTF.

The chain is built from TRBV28 and TRBJ1-2. CDR1 and CDR2 (germline): MDHEN, SYDVKM. The CDR3 consists of 14 residues. The CDR3 spells CASSLGMQDYGYTF.

The chain combines TRBV29-1 with TRBJ2-7; TCRdb's D call of TRBD1 is untestable without DNA. The V gene's germline CDR1 is SQVTM and CDR2 ANQGSEA. The CDR3 is 14 amino acids. This chain's CDR3 is CSGSGTGGADEQYF.

The CDR3 loop reads CASSELVGGETQYF. The chain carries TRBV25-1 and TRBJ2-5; TCRdb returns TRBD1, unconfirmable since there is no DNA. Germline loops: CDR1 MGHDK, CDR2 SYGVNS. There are 14 residues in the CDR3.

CDR3 in amino acids: CASSPGTGYMNTEAFF. V and J are TRBV5-1 and TRBJ1-1. Germline CDR1 is SGHRS and CDR2 is YFSETQ. CDR3 size: 16 residues.

The chain links TRBV20-1 to TRBJ1-2; without DNA, the TCRdb call of TRBD1 cannot be checked. The germline gives CDR1 DFQATT, CDR2 SNEGSKA (reference sequence). The CDR3 has 14 amino acids. The CDR3 region is CSAITGGPNYGYTF.

This chain connects TRBV20-1 to TRBJ1-2; TCRdb's D call, TRBD1, is unchecked because there is no DNA. The CDR3 has 15 residues. Germline CDR1 is DFQATT and CDR2 is SNEGSKA (reference sequence). CDR3 residues: CSARDSAGGNYGYTF.

The V call is TRBV28, the J call TRBJ2-7. Germline assignment: CDR1 MDHEN and CDR2 SYDVKM. The CDR3 contains 13 residues. CDR3 residues: CASTLANSYEQYF.

The chain employs TRBV29-1 and TRBJ1-2. Germline V gives CDR1 SQVTM, CDR2 ANQGSEA. This CDR3 is built from 11 residues. Here the CDR3 reads CSVEGLGGYTF. The variable domain in full, completed from reference TRBV29-1 and TRBJ1-2, reads SAVISQKPSRDICQRGTSLTIQCQVDSQVTMMFWYRQQPGQSLTLIATANQGSEATYESGFVIDKFPISRPNLTFSTLTVSNMSPEDSSIYLCSVEGLGGYTFGSGTRLTVV.

The chain employs TRBV7-2 and TRBJ2-1; there is no DNA to check the TCRdb D call of TRBD2. Looked up from germline, CDR1 is SGHTA and CDR2 is FQGNSA. This CDR3 has 15 amino acids. The CDR3 loop reads CASSLGLAGGNEQFF.